This T cell receptor (beta chain) was obtained from a study of radiotherapy plus CTLA-4 blockade in lung cancer. Profiling relied on immunoSEQ multiplex PCR, and the TCRdb table lists in-frame clones only, not all of them. The sample lists some 77,000 clones; around 88% were seen once. In its sample, this clone was seen a few times. The ends lost 3 bases at V and 0 bases at J; junction bases unmatched: 7. The CDR3 consists of 18 residues. Germline CDR1 and CDR2: SGHNT and YENEEA. This TCR was sampled from a human donor with non-small cell lung cancer who had a partial response to radiotherapy plus ipilimumab. The chain is built from TRBV11-3 and TRBJ2-7; 14 positions agree with TRBD2. The sequencing used peripheral blood, collected from a patient treated with radiotherapy plus ipilimumab. The CDR3 nucleotides are TGTGCCAGCAGCTTGGGACTAGCGGGAGTAATAGGCTCCTACGAGCAGTACGTC. This gives the protein CASSLGLAGVIGSYEQYV.